These 19 T cell receptor beta chains were all obtained from the same sample, sequenced in a study of T cell responses to AZD1222 COVID-19 vaccine. Measured with immunoSEQ multiplex PCR; TCRdb has only the in-frame clones, and not every one. Of tens of thousands of clones in the sample, roughly 90% were seen once. The starting material was peripheral blood, obtained on day 0 of AZD1222 vaccination. The receptor set was obtained from an adult in good health.

This clone was recorded a few times. CDR3 coding DNA: TGTGCCAGTAGTATATCTTCAGGGTCTAGCCTCCTCGCAAACAATGAGCAGTTCTTC. Protein sequence: CASSISSGSSLLANNEQFF. V gene TRBV19 combines with J gene TRBJ2-1; D tentatively reads TRBD1 or TRBD2 (5 bases each). CDR3 size: 19 residues. Germline values: CDR1 LNHDA, CDR2 SQIVND (reference sequence). The V end lost 2 bases, the J end lost 5 bases, and 25 bases lay between the germline ends.

The chain joins TRBV9 to TRBJ2-3, with D perhaps matching TRBD1 (5 bases). CDR3 length: 13 amino acids. V lost 1 base to trimming and J lost 5 bases, with 8 bases between them. CDR1 is SGDLS and CDR2 is YYNGEE in the germline V gene. The CDR3 coding sequence is TGTGCCAGCAGCGTACCCGACAGAGATACGCAGTATTTT. As protein: CASSVPDRDTQYF.

The V call is TRBV6-5, the J call TRBJ1-1; D is unresolved. Between the trimmed V and J ends, which lost 2 bases and 10 bases, there was a span of 11 bases. This CDR3 comprises 12 residues. Germline loops: CDR1 MNHEY, CDR2 SVGAGI. This CDR3 reads CASSYGPGIAFF. CDR3 sequence (DNA): TGTGCCAGCAGTTACGGCCCCGGGATAGCTTTCTTT.

This rearrangement joins TRBV10-2 to TRBJ2-7; no clear D gene. The germline CDR1 and CDR2 sequences are WSHSY and SAAADI. Trimming removed 7 bases at V and 7 bases at J, with 11 bases between. The CDR3 is 11 residues long. The chain's CDR3 is CASKGPREQYF. The CDR3 DNA reads TGCGCCAGCAAAGGGCCTAGGGAGCAGTACTTC.

This chain joins TRBV25-1 and TRBJ1-1; D is unclear. CDR3 length: 13 residues. Trimming removed 3 bases at V and 1 base at J, with 6 bases between. Per the germline V gene, CDR1 is MGHDK and CDR2 is SYGVNS. The CDR3 loop is CASSELGNTEAFF. The CDR3 bases are TGTGCCAGCAGTGAGTTGGGGAACACTGAAGCTTTCTTT.

The chain joins TRBV5-1 to TRBJ1-6; a weak D match, TRBD1 (6 bases). CDR3 length: 16 residues. Trimming removed 0 bases at V and 6 bases at J, with 13 bases between. Germline-derived CDR1 and CDR2 are SGHRS and YFSETQ. CDR3 sequence reads: CASSLARGRANSPLHF. CDR3 DNA: TGCGCCAGCAGCTTGGCCAGGGGCAGGGCTAATTCACCCCTCCACTTT. The full variable domain, in which reference TRBV5-1 and TRBJ1-6 provide the parts outside the CDR3, is KAGVTQTPRYLIKTRGQQVTLSCSPISGHRSVSWYQQTPGQGLQFLFEYFSETQRNKGNFPGRFSGRQFSNSRSEMNVSTLELGDSALYLCASSLARGRANSPLHFGNGTRLTVT.

The rearrangement links TRBV6-2 or TRBV6-3 to TRBJ1-1; no clear D. The CDR3 totals 15 residues. CDR1 is MNHEY, CDR2 SVGEGT, per germline. V was shortened by 5 bases and J by 1 base, with 14 bases between the two germline ends. CDR3 in DNA: TGTGCCAGCAGTCTCTCCCCGGGGTCGAACACTGAAGCTTTCTTT. Translated, it gives CASSLSPGSNTEAFF.

The chain couples TRBV5-4 to TRBJ1-2; D may be TRBD1 (5 bases). The V gene lost 4 bases and the J gene lost 2 bases, with 12 bases spanning the gap. This CDR3 is 14 amino acids long. In germline, CDR1 is SGHNT, CDR2 YYREEE (reference sequence). The CDR3: CASSPAGANYGYTF. CDR3 in DNA: TGTGCCAGCAGCCCGGCCGGGGCGAACTATGGCTACACCTTC.

The J gene is TRBJ1-1, the V gene TRBV6-5; 7 bases line up with TRBD1. CDR3 length equals 13 residues. The germline CDR1 and CDR2 sequences are MNHEY and SVGAGI. Unmatched junction bases numbered 4, after V lost 9 bases and J lost 0 bases. In DNA form, the CDR3 reads TGTGCCAGTGACACAGGGGTGAACACTGAAGCTTTCTTT. This encodes CASDTGVNTEAFF.

The J gene is TRBJ2-3, the V gene TRBV3-1 (or the pseudogene TRBV3-2); 10 bases align to TRBD2. The CDR3 runs to 16 residues. Trimming cost V 1 base and J 3 bases; bases outside gene matches: 4. CDR1 LGHDT and CDR2 YNNKEL come from the germline V gene (reference sequence). The CDR3 loop reads CASSQVSSGGTDTQYF. CDR3 bases: TGTGCCAGCAGCCAAGTATCTAGCGGGGGAACAGATACGCAGTATTTT.

V is TRBV5-1 and J is TRBJ1-1; no definite D call. Trimming stripped 0 bases from V and 0 bases from J, with 9 bases between. Germline V gene sequence: CDR1 SGHRS, CDR2 YFSETQ. This CDR3 is 15 amino acids long. The CDR3 loop reads CASSLAGRMNTEAFF. The CDR3 nucleotides are TGCGCCAGCAGCTTGGCCGGCAGGATGAACACTGAAGCTTTCTTT.

This chain joins TRBV5-1 and TRBJ1-5; a weak D match, TRBD1 (5 bases). This CDR3 spans 15 amino acids. Per the germline V gene, CDR1 is SGHRS and CDR2 is YFSETQ. Trimming took off 0 bases at V and 4 bases at J, with 11 bases between the two ends. Written as DNA, the CDR3 is TGCGCCAGCAGCTTGGGTGGGGGGACGAATCAGCCCCAGCATTTT. It specifies CASSLGGGTNQPQHF.

The chain recombines TRBV5-1 with TRBJ1-1; D is possibly TRBD1 (5 bases). The V gene's germline CDR1 is SGHRS and CDR2 YFSETQ. The CDR3 is 11 amino acids. Trimming took off 5 bases at V and 5 bases at J, with 7 bases between the two ends. This CDR3 is CASRGGTEAFF. Written as DNA, the CDR3 is TGCGCCAGCAGGGGGGGAACTGAAGCTTTCTTT.

This clone showed up just once. The chain recombines TRBV11-2 with TRBJ2-2; D possibly uses TRBD1 or TRBD2 (7 bases each). This CDR3 comprises 16 residues. Trimming cost V 4 bases and J 0 bases, with 12 bases left between them. Germline V gene data show CDR1 as SGHAT and CDR2 as FQNNGV. The CDR3 DNA follows: TGTGCCAGCAGCTCATCAGGGGGGGCGAACACCGGGGAGCTGTTTTTT. Amino acids: CASSSSGGANTGELFF.

V is TRBV7-9 and J is TRBJ2-3, with 8 bases aligning to TRBD2. V lost 4 bases, J lost 1 base, and 7 bases stayed unmatched. Germline V gene sequence: CDR1 SEHNR, CDR2 FQNEAQ (reference sequence). The CDR3 is 16 amino acids. The CDR3 nucleotides read TGTGCCAGCAGCTCCTCGGGGGGGCCGGGCACAGATACGCAGTATTTT. Residues: CASSSSGGPGTDTQYF.

The rearrangement joins TRBV27 to TRBJ2-5, with 12 bases aligning to TRBD2. The trim removed 0 bases at V and 5 bases at J, leaving 7 bases unmatched. The CDR3 extends over 17 amino acids. Germline loops: CDR1 MNHEY, CDR2 SMNVEV (reference sequence). The CDR3 coding sequence is TGTGCCAGCAGTTTATCTCTAGCGGGGGGGCCGGTGGAGACCCAGTACTTC. Its protein is CASSLSLAGGPVETQYF.

This clone occurred once. The J gene is TRBJ1-6, the V gene TRBV19; tentative D call: TRBD1 (5 bases). The CDR3 extends over 16 amino acids. Germline assignment: CDR1 LNHDA and CDR2 SQIVND (reference sequence). The germline V and J ends were trimmed by 1 base and 9 bases, with 16 bases remaining between them. The CDR3 spells CASSIVHRGPRSPLHF. CDR3 DNA sequence: TGTGCCAGTAGTATAGTGCATCGGGGCCCTCGTTCACCCCTCCACTTT. Full variable domain (remainder filled in from reference TRBV19 and TRBJ1-6): DGGITQSPKYLFRKEGQNVTLSCEQNLNHDAMYWYRQDPGQGLRLIYYSQIVNDFQKGDIAEGYSVSREKKESFPLTVTSAQKNPTAFYLCASSIVHRGPRSPLHFGNGTRLTVT.

The rearrangement links TRBV6-4 to TRBJ2-3, with 11 bases fitting TRBD2. The CDR3 consists of 16 residues. Germline-derived CDR1 and CDR2 are MRHNA and SNTAGT. The ends lost 3 bases at V and 7 bases at J; junction bases unmatched: 9. This CDR3 is CASSDHGTSGSYTQYF. In DNA form, the CDR3 reads TGTGCCAGCAGTGATCACGGGACTAGCGGATCGTATACGCAGTATTTT.

The CDR3 sequence: CASSFPNVRVLAFF. CDR3 nucleotides: TGTGCCAGCAGTTTTCCCAATGTTAGGGTCTTAGCTTTCTTT. The rearrangement uses TRBV28 and TRBJ1-1; D unresolved. Germline CDR1 is MDHEN and CDR2 is SYDVKM. V was clipped by 3 bases and J by 10 bases, with 18 bases between them. The CDR3 loop spans 14 amino acids.